These 27 T cell receptor beta chains share one sample of origin, sequenced in a study of CD8 T cells in Susac syndrome. Random hexamers were used to reverse transcribe an amount of about 0.45 to 1 ug RNA. TCRdb analysed the immunoSEQ multiplex PCR reads with MiXCR anew, one entry per CDR3 protein. Altogether 90,000 to 150,000 distinct CDR3 sequences are present, 85% to 95% being singletons, with the ten largest covering about 0.09%. The specimen sequenced was CD4+ T cells from PBMCs. The receptors here all came from a human donor with multiple sclerosis.

The chain uses TRBV5-6 and TRBJ1-1, with 8 nucleotides matching TRBD1. The CDR3 loop spans 13 amino acids. V was pared by 2 bases and J by 5 bases, with 2 bases of the junction left unmatched. Germline CDR1 SGHDT, CDR2 YYEEEE. The DNA for the CDR3 is TGTGCCAGCAGCTTACAGGGGGTTACTGAAGCTTTCTTT. Encoded protein: CASSLQGVTEAFF.

With respect to this clonotype: The germline gene is not matched at one end of the junction; a read error may be the cause. V gene TRBV27 combines with J gene TRBJ1-6; unclear D gene. The germline V gene encodes CDR1 MNHEY and CDR2 SMNVEV (reference sequence). This CDR3 has 13 residues. The CDR3 DNA is TGTGCCAGCAAGTCAGGTTATAATTCCCCCCTCCACTTT. Translated, it gives CASKSGYNSPLHF.

V gene TRBV7-8 combines with J gene TRBJ1-3; D is ambiguous. Germline values: CDR1 SGHVS, CDR2 FQNEAQ. V lost 1 base and J lost 4, with 11 bases in between. This CDR3 region has 15 residues. DNA of the CDR3: TGTGCCAGCAGCTTAGGACGGGCGGAGGGAAACACCATATATTTT. It encodes CASSLGRAEGNTIYF.

Only one count was recorded for this clonotype. The J gene is TRBJ2-1, the V gene TRBV5-1; 11 nucleotides line up with TRBD2. With V trimmed by 2 bases and J by 0 bases, 1 base remained unmatched. The CDR3 length is 16 residues. Looked up from germline, CDR1 is SGHRS and CDR2 is YFSETQ. The chain's CDR3 is CASSLLAGVSYNEQFF. CDR3 bases: TGCGCCAGCAGCTTACTAGCGGGGGTCTCCTACAATGAGCAGTTCTTC.

The chain has TRBV5-1 and TRBJ1-5; weak D call: TRBD1 (6 bases). Germline CDR1 and CDR2: SGHRS and YFSETQ. Deletions cut 9 bases from V and 6 bases from J, with 16 bases between. The CDR3 extends over 13 amino acids. This CDR3 is CATALTGPQPQHF. The CDR3 DNA reads as TGCGCCACCGCGCTCACAGGGCCTCAGCCCCAGCATTTT.

This chain uses TRBV7-2 with TRBJ2-5; D tentatively fits TRBD1 or TRBD2 (7 bases each). Germline-derived CDR1 and CDR2 are SGHTA and FQGNSA. Trimming removed 2 bases from V and 7 bases from J, with 14 bases in between. CDR3 length: 14 residues. For the CDR3, the DNA is TGTGCCAGCAGCTTATCAGGCAGGGGGGGGACCCAGTACTTC. It specifies CASSLSGRGGTQYF. Filled out from reference TRBV7-2 and TRBJ2-5, the complete variable domain reads GAGVSQSPSNKVTEKGKDVELRCDPISGHTALYWYRQSLGQGLEFLIYFQGNSAPDKSGLPSDRFSAERTGGSVSTLTIQRTQQEDSAVYLCASSLSGRGGTQYFGPGTRLLVL.

The genes are TRBV5-4 and TRBJ1-1; a weak D match, TRBD1 (5 bases). The V gene's germline CDR1 is SGHNT and CDR2 YYREEE (reference sequence). The V gene lost 7 bases and the J gene lost 0 bases, with 13 bases spanning the gap. There are 14 residues in the CDR3. The CDR3, as DNA: TGTGCCAGCCGCGTGGGGACTTTGAACACTGAAGCTTTCTTT. Its protein product is CASRVGTLNTEAFF.

This CDR3 is CASSPGSAGGPETQYF. The CDR3 coding sequence is TGTGCCAGCAGCCCAGGGTCGGCGGGGGGGCCGGAGACCCAGTACTTC. The rearrangement links TRBV9 to TRBJ2-5, with 9 bases identical to TRBD2. The germline gives CDR1 SGDLS, CDR2 YYNGEE. The CDR3 totals 16 residues. Trimming at V came to 4 bases and at J to 5 bases, leaving 12 bases not matched to a gene.

The rearrangement uses TRBV9 and TRBJ2-5; 9 bases line up with TRBD2. CDR3 length equals 16 residues. After removal of 2 bases from V and 7 bases from J, the junction contained 12 bases not matched to a gene. The germline V gene encodes CDR1 SGDLS and CDR2 YYNGEE. The CDR3 spells CASSVSGGQPEGTQYF. In DNA, the CDR3 is TGTGCCAGCAGCGTCAGCGGGGGGCAACCAGAGGGGACCCAGTACTTC.

The chain combines TRBV9 with TRBJ2-5; TRBD2 matches at 7 bases. CDR3 size: 15 residues. V gave up 0 bases and J gave up 2 bases; unmatched junction bases: 4. Germline loops: CDR1 SGDLS, CDR2 YYNGEE. The CDR3 here is CASSVGGGVQETQYF. The CDR3 coding sequence is TGTGCCAGCAGCGTAGGGGGAGGGGTTCAAGAGACCCAGTACTTC.

The chain is built from TRBV9 and TRBJ2-5; D not certain. This CDR3 has 13 residues. V was cut by 2 bases and J by 5 bases, with 10 bases left in between. CDR1 is SGDLS, CDR2 YYNGEE, per germline. DNA for the CDR3: TGTGCCAGCAGCGTGAGCCAGGATGAGACCCAGTACTTC. Translating gives CASSVSQDETQYF.

V and J are TRBV28 and TRBJ2-7, with D maybe TRBD1 (6 bases). Germline V gene lookup returns CDR1 MDHEN and CDR2 SYDVKM. Trimming took off 7 bases at V and 12 bases at J, with 22 bases between the two ends. The CDR3 extends over 13 amino acids. The CDR3 reads CASTIAQDSALYF. CDR3 bases: TGTGCCAGCACTATAGCCCAGGACAGTGCCTTGTACTTC.

In regard to this clonotype: The junction departs from germline at one end; a sequencing error may be responsible. The chain has TRBV7-7 and TRBJ2-1; 11 nucleotides agree with TRBD2. The CDR3 contains 15 residues. Germline V lookup: CDR1 SSHAT, CDR2 FNYEAQ (reference sequence). In DNA form, the CDR3 reads TGTGCTAGCAGCCCGGGACTAGCGGAGAACAATGAGCAGTTCTTC. Translating it yields CASSPGLAENNEQFF.

V usage is TRBV12-3 or TRBV12-4 and J usage is TRBJ1-1; D is perhaps TRBD1 (5 bases). V shed 5 bases and J shed 1 base, with 14 bases lying between them. The CDR3 loop spans 15 amino acids. As DNA, the CDR3 is TGTGCCAGCAGTCCCCTCGGGGGACGGAACACTGAAGCTTTCTTT. It translates to CASSPLGGRNTEAFF.

The CDR3 here is CASSEAGIDYEQYF. The CDR3 DNA follows: TGTGCCAGTAGCGAGGCAGGGATCGACTACGAGCAGTACTTC. The chain couples TRBV19 to TRBJ2-7; D might be TRBD1 (5 bases). Per germline, CDR1 LNHDA and CDR2 SQIVND (reference sequence). V was trimmed by 6 bases and J by 3 bases, leaving 15 bases between them. CDR3 length equals 14 residues.

This clonotype has just one count. The rearrangement uses TRBV2 and TRBJ1-2, with a weak D call TRBD1 (5 bases). V lost 3 bases and J lost 8, with 13 bases in between. CDR1 SNHLY and CDR2 FYNNEI come from the germline V gene. The CDR3 totals 13 residues. In DNA, the CDR3 is TGTGCCAGCAGTGAGGGCAGGGCTCGGGGCTACACCTTC. Translated, it gives CASSEGRARGYTF. The full variable domain, in which reference TRBV2 and TRBJ1-2 provide the parts outside the CDR3, is EPEVTQTPSHQVTQMGQEVILRCVPISNHLYFYWYRQILGQKVEFLVSFYNNEISEKSEIFDDQFSVERPDGSNFTLKIRSTKLEDSAMYFCASSEGRARGYTFGSGTRLTVV.

The J gene is TRBJ1-1, the V gene TRBV3-1, with D tentatively TRBD1 (6 bases). V was pared by 1 base and J by 5 bases, with 11 bases between. CDR3 length equals 14 residues. Per the germline V gene, CDR1 is LGHDT and CDR2 is YNNKEL (reference sequence). CDR3 amino acids: CASSQVEGGTEAFF. DNA for the CDR3: TGTGCCAGCAGCCAAGTTGAAGGGGGTACTGAAGCTTTCTTT.

This chain links TRBV19 with TRBJ1-1; a weak D match, TRBD1 (6 bases). Between the trimmed V and J ends, which lost 3 bases and 1 base, there was a span of 9 bases. Germline lookup yields CDR1 LNHDA and CDR2 SQIVND (reference sequence). The CDR3 is 14 amino acids. The chain's CDR3 is CASSILDRNTEAFF. In DNA form, the CDR3 reads TGTGCCAGTAGTATCTTGGACAGGAACACTGAAGCTTTCTTT.

The chain combines TRBV29-1 with TRBJ2-7, with D maybe TRBD1 (6 bases). Deletions cut 2 bases from V and 3 bases from J, with 14 bases between. Germline CDR1 is SQVTM and CDR2 is ANQGSEA. The CDR3 has 14 residues. DNA for the CDR3: TGCAGCGTTGAACCACGGGCAGGGGTCTACGAGCAGTACTTC. It yields the protein CSVEPRAGVYEQYF.

The chain is built from TRBV5-1 and TRBJ1-2; tentative D call: TRBD1 (6 bases). The CDR3 loop spans 14 amino acids. V shed 4 bases and J shed 6 bases, with 16 bases lying between them. Per germline, CDR1 SGHRS and CDR2 YFSETQ. CDR3 nucleotide sequence: TGCGCCAGCAGCCAGGGGTCTTACCTGCATGGCTACACCTTC. Its translation: CASSQGSYLHGYTF.

This clonotype was recorded once. V and J are TRBV1 and TRBJ2-1; the table's D gene call, TRBD1, was not cross checked with the DNA. TRBV1 is reported as a pseudogene. The CDR3 runs 13 residues. As DNA, the CDR3 is TGCACCAAAGGGGGACGGACCAACAATGAGCAGTTCTTC. Residues: CTKGGRTNNEQFF.

The chain is built from TRBV20-1 and TRBJ2-5; TRBD2 matches 16 bases. The germline gives CDR1 DFQATT, CDR2 SNEGSKA (reference sequence). J was trimmed by 4 bases and V by 1 base; bases with no gene match: 9. The CDR3 has 18 amino acids. Here the CDR3 reads CSARATPGLAGGRETQYF. CDR3 DNA: TGCAGTGCTAGAGCAACACCGGGACTAGCGGGGGGGCGAGAGACCCAGTACTTC.

The chain has TRBV7-8 and TRBJ2-2; tentative D call: TRBD2 (5 bases). The germline V and J ends were trimmed by 0 bases and 4 bases, with 9 bases remaining between them. CDR3 size: 15 residues. CDR1 and CDR2 (germline): SGHVS, FQNEAQ. The CDR3 reads CASSLASEGTGELFF. DNA for the CDR3: TGTGCCAGCAGCTTAGCCAGCGAGGGCACCGGGGAGCTGTTTTTT.

This clonotype has more than one count but fewer than ten. In nucleotides, the CDR3 is TGTGCCAGCAGCCAACCTACAGGAGCGGGGACTGAAGCTTTCTTT. Protein: CASSQPTGAGTEAFF. This sequence joins TRBV3-1 and TRBJ1-1, with D maybe TRBD1 (5 bases). The CDR3 consists of 15 residues. CDR1 is LGHDT and CDR2 is YNNKEL in the germline V gene (reference sequence). Deletions cut 2 bases from V and 5 bases from J, with 15 bases between. Based on the CDR3 plus reference TRBV3-1 and TRBJ1-1, the full variable domain is DTAVSQTPKYLVTQMGNDKSIKCEQNLGHDTMYWYKQDSKKFLKIMFSYNNKELIINETVPNRFSPKSPDKAHLNLHINSLELGDSAVYFCASSQPTGAGTEAFFGQGTRLTVV.

The chain combines TRBV19 with TRBJ2-2; a possible D gene is TRBD2 (5 bases). This CDR3 has 15 amino acids. The ends were cut back, 1 base at V and 1 base at J, with 7 bases in the middle. CDR1 and CDR2 from the germline V gene are LNHDA and SQIVND (reference sequence). CDR3 in DNA: TGTGCCAGTAGTATAGCCAGCGGGAACACCGGGGAGCTGTTTTTT. Protein: CASSIASGNTGELFF.

The J gene is TRBJ2-7, the V gene TRBV3-1; 7 bases map to TRBD1. Per the germline V gene, CDR1 is LGHDT and CDR2 is YNNKEL (reference sequence). CDR3 length: 14 amino acids. Losses at the gene ends were 5 bases for V and 6 bases for J; bases not matched to a gene: 10. DNA of the CDR3: TGTGCCAGCAGCTACCAACAGGGGCGCCGCGAGCAGTACTTC. This encodes CASSYQQGRREQYF.

V usage is TRBV9 and J usage is TRBJ1-6; maybe TRBD1 (5 bases). Germline CDR1 reads SGDLS; CDR2 reads YYNGEE. The CDR3 spans 15 residues. V dropped 6 bases and J dropped 0 bases, with 10 bases sitting between them. CDR3 sequence reads: CASNPGDSYNSPLHF. Written as DNA, the CDR3 is TGTGCCAGCAACCCGGGGGACTCCTATAATTCACCCCTCCACTTT.